This T cell receptor (beta chain) was captured in a study of beta chain features in type 1 diabetes (dated by TCRdb to the late 2010s). General notes on the study: No differences in mean age, gender distribution, total cell number or subset yield were found between patients and healthy donors. A total of about 100,000,000 sorted cells were examined across all samples, and RNA yield correlated strongly with the number of cells per subset. The study compared TCRB repertoires of sorted circulating CD4+ T cell subsets between recently diagnosed type 1 diabetes patients and matched healthy donors. Regulatory and stem cell-like memory subsets were isolated from only 8 patients and 8 healthy donors, whereas naive and central memory subsets came from all 30 or so donors. Summary of the overall study and its limitations: The naive, central memory and regulatory TCRB repertoires appeared to resemble one another more closely among patients than among healthy donors. Patients with type 1 diabetes made fewer insertions and deleted more nucleotides at VDJ recombination sites, implying thymic rearrangement abnormalities. Because the HLA sub-analyses included only small numbers of individuals, any influence of HLA type on TCRB rearrangement was left unresolved. PCR might favor shorter templates, but patient and control samples were amplified and corrected together, so any skew would affect both groups equally. Sequencing cDNA rather than genomic DNA could over-represent highly expressing activated cells, although activation and CD3 levels did not differ between groups. A moderate but significant shortening of TCRB CDR3 length was observed in type 1 diabetes patients in all four CD4+ subsets.

Each donor gave one peripheral blood draw, approximately 0.11 L on average, collected into heparinised tubes. Naive, central memory, regulatory and stem cell-like memory CD4+ T cells were sorted on a BD FACSAria II using a panel including CD45RO, CCR7, CD25, CD127, CD95 and CD27. A purity above 95% was achieved for all sorted populations. Right away, PBMCs were isolated by Lymphoprep density gradient centrifugation and were stained directly, with no culture step. To minimize batch effects, samples were stained and sorted in pairs, one healthy donor with one patient per experiment. The entire isolated RNA was reverse transcribed using the High Capacity cDNA Reverse Transcription Kit, and thus expressed TCRB transcripts were sequenced. Naive, central memory and regulatory T cell samples underwent deep immunoSEQ sequencing, averaging roughly 3.3 million total reads per sample. After sorted cells were lysed in RLT buffer, RNA was extracted with DNase-treated RNeasy Micro or Mini kits, with the choice depending on cell number. Each cell subset was processed separately to prevent cross-contamination, with patient and healthy donor samples processed together. TCRB sequences were amplified from cDNA with the immunoSEQ multiplex PCR, producing 87-bp fragments spanning the CDR3 region. The amplicons were sequenced using the Illumina HiSeq platform. Per the authors' processing: PCR bias was computationally corrected using synthetic template baselines, reads within Hamming distance 2 were collapsed, and singletons that could not be merged were discarded. By aligning reads against IMGT, V, D and J genes, CDR3 length, and insertions or deletions at six rearrangement sites were assigned. Within each subset, clonotype counts were normalized to sorted cell number, and only after that were true diversity and Gini coefficients computed with the tcR R package. The overlap coefficient, calculated on TCRB nucleotide sequences, was used to quantify repertoire sharing. Out-of-frame TCRB sequences from naive cells were analyzed to stand in for the pre-selection repertoire. TCRdb took over this immuneACCESS table, retaining in-frame rearrangements with V and J assigned. Such tables are incomplete; in checked studies, under half of the missing clones stem from an unresolved V gene, and the remainder is unexplained. V and J calls and clone size follow that table, whereas D and trimming were derived from the DNA. Counted in this sample were around 350,000 clones; 10% to 15% of them appeared once. Less than 0.02% of the sample comes from the top ten.

V and J are truncated by 0 bases and 4 bases respectively, leaving an intervening sequence of 7 bases. Taken from cysteine to phenylalanine, the CDR3 has 14 residues. The kept DNA is CDR3 alone, 42 bases in frame from the first base. CDR1 and CDR2, looked up from the germline V gene, are SGHRS and YFSETQ. This clone occurred once. The antigen this receptor binds is unknown. Base qualities are missing; no much larger clone stands one base away. The clonotype originates from a young man in good health. Sequenced sample: naive CD4+ T cells from blood. The sample's cell subset or site label is to be understood as: true naive CD4+ T cells. The chain is assembled from TRBV5-1 and TRBJ1-4; the D gene is unclear. The CDR3: CASSLEQFNEKLFF. The sequenced DNA: TGCGCCAGCAGCTTGGAACAATTTAATGAAAAACTGTTTTTT.